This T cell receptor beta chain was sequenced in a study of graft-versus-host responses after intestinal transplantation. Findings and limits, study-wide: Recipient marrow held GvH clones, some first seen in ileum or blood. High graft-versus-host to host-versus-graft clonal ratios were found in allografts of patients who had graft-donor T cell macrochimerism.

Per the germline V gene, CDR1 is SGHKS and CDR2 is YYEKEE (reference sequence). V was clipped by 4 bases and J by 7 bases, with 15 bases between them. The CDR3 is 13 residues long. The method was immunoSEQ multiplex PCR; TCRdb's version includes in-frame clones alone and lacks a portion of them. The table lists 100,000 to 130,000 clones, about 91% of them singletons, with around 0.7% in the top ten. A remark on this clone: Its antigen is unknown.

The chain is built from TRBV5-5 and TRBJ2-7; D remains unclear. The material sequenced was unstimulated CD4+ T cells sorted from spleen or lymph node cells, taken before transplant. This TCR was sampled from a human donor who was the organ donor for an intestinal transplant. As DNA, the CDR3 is TGTGCCAGCAGCGTGGATATCCCCCTTGAGCAGTACTTC. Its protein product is CASSVDIPLEQYF.